This TCR beta chain is from a study of metastatic and nonmetastatic thyroid tumors. With respect to this clone: A much larger clone sits a single nucleotide away, making a read error possible.

Via MiXCR, TCRdb re-called the PCR reads. The sample has approximately 90,000 clones, over 9.5% seen once. Germline CDR1 LGHNA, CDR2 YNFKEQ. Trimming cost V 0 bases and J 7 bases; bases outside gene matches: 2. The CDR3 consists of 13 residues. Patients underwent thyroid surgery, and none had received any treatment before it. This TCR was recovered from a female donor with papillary thyroid cancer or a benign thyroid nodule (not recorded which). Some clones in this sample may be carry-over from other donors' samples. The sample taken for sequencing was blood. The chain couples TRBV4-2 to TRBJ2-5; 7 bases map to TRBD2. The chain's CDR3 is CASSQDGGVTQYF. CDR3 nucleotide sequence: TGTGCCAGCAGCCAAGATGGGGGGGTGACCCAGTACTTC.